This T cell receptor (beta chain) was captured by sequencing in a study of post-analysis software for immune sequencing data. Study-level information: Disease courses included relapsing-remitting, secondary progressive and progressive-relapsing multiple sclerosis.

General study results and limits: Samples from one preparation batch, clustered by F measure, grouped strongly together. Multiple sclerosis was associated with a significant reduction in normalized Chao1 diversity relative to controls. In patients, TRBV5-6, TRBV5-1 and TRBV20-1 belonged to five or six TRBV segments found more frequently than in controls.

The table lists this clonotype with a few counts. No antigen is known for it. Unique molecular identifiers featured in each of the TCR beta cDNA libraries. One entry per CDR3 protein, called by TCRdb with MiXCR from the PCR reads. The table lists a few hundred thousand distinct CDR3 sequences, roughly 40% of them singletons. The V segment lost 2 bases and the J segment 5 bases; nucleotides outside the gene matches: 15. The CDR3 has 18 amino acids. Germline V gives CDR1 MRHNA, CDR2 SNTAGT. The TCR was taken from a girl aged 2 to 10 with multiple sclerosis. The sample consisted of blood. J is TRBJ2-1 and V is TRBV6-4, with 7 bases aligning to TRBD2. The CDR3 DNA reads TGTGCCAGCAGTGACGCGCCCGCTGGTGCGACTAGCCACAATGAGCAGTTCTTC. Protein product: CASSDAPAGATSHNEQFF.